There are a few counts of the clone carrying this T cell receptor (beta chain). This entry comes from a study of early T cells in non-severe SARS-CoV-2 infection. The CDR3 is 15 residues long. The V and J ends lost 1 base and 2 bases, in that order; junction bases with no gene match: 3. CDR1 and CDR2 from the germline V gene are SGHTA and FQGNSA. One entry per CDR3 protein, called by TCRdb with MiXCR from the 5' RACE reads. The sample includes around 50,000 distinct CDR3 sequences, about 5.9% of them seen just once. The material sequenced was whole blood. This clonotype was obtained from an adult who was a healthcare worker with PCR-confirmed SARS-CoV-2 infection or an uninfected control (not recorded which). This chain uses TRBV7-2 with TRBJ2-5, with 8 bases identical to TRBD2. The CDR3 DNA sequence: TGTGCCAGCAGCTTAGTTAGCGGGGAACAAGAGACCCAGTACTTC. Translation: CASSLVSGEQETQYF.